The sequence of this T cell receptor beta chain was determined in a study of cytomegalovirus exposure and HLA in healthy donors. About this clone itself: The antigen is undetermined.

PCR amplification relied on 60 Vbeta primers (plus 13 Jbeta primers). Here immunoSEQ multiplex PCR was the method, and the copy in TCRdb shows in-frame clones only, minus some. This table holds about 160,000 clones, around 74% found once. V shed 10 bases, J shed 5 bases, and the junction held 7 bases outside the gene matches. The CDR3 sequence is 13 residues long. Germline lookup yields CDR1 SEHNR and CDR2 FQNEAQ (reference sequence). Study observations and caveats: It was assumed in the presence/absence analyses that sequencing depth was roughly uniform across donors. Follow-up analysis later connected one missense variant in DCLRE1C with trimming of TCR beta V- and J-genes. What a later analysis reportedly showed was that an Asian-associated ancestry cluster had fewer N-insertions than the approximately 700-donor mean. Later analysis revealed greater clonal expansion in HLA-associated TCR beta chains than in equally common others.

The chain is built from TRBV7-9 and TRBJ2-5; 10 bases fit TRBD2. Material: PBMCs. The receptor was derived from a man between 45 and 60 years old in good health and CMV-seropositive. Here the CDR3 DNA reads TGTGCCACGACTCTAGCGGGAGTGGAGACCCAGTACTTC. Translating gives CATTLAGVETQYF.